A single sample gave rise to the 16 T cell receptor beta chains below, sequenced in a study of CXCR3-negative and CXCR3-positive naive CD8 T cells. Whole-study findings and limits: CXCR3-negative naive cells had less hydrophobic TRB CDR3s than did CXCR3-positive naive cells.

For these receptors, no antigen is known. With UMI labels, 5' RACE was used to prepare the TRB cDNA libraries. TCRdb re-called the 5' RACE reads and shows each CDR3 protein once, DNA omitted. This table holds roughly 120,000 distinct CDR3 sequences. Sequences were obtained from naive CXCR3+ CD8+ T cells from blood. Described subset: CD45RO-CCR7+CD27+CD95- naive CD8+ T cells expressing CXCR3 (TNR3+). These TCRs come from a human donor in good health. Some clones in this sample may be carry-over from other donors' samples.

The rearrangement uses TRBV7-6 and TRBJ2-7; TCRdb calls TRBD1, which cannot be checked without DNA. This CDR3 has 15 residues. From germline, CDR1 is SGHVS and CDR2 FNYEAQ. CDR3: CASSSGQLLSYEQYF.

CDR3 sequence: CSVRKGSSYEQYF. The chain employs TRBV29-1 and TRBJ2-7; the D call of TRBD2 rests on TCRdb alone, since no DNA is present to check it. This CDR3 spans 13 amino acids. Germline CDR1 SQVTM, CDR2 ANQGSEA.

This rearrangement joins TRBV20-1 to TRBJ1-1; TCRdb indicates TRBD1, and absent DNA this call remains unverified. Germline CDR1 and CDR2: DFQATT and SNEGSKA (reference sequence). The CDR3 runs 17 residues. CDR3 in amino acids: CSARDSRDRGMNTEAFF.

CDR3: CASDGTSGNQETQYF. The gene calls are TRBV7-9 and TRBJ2-5; the TCRdb D gene call, TRBD2, has no DNA to confirm it. Germline loops: CDR1 SEHNR, CDR2 FQNEAQ (reference sequence). The CDR3 extends over 15 amino acids.

The genes are TRBV30 and TRBJ1-1; lacking DNA, the TRBD1 call made by TCRdb goes unchecked. This CDR3 is 14 amino acids long. The germline gives CDR1 GTSNPN, CDR2 SVGIG (reference sequence). CDR3 in amino acids: CAWSVGQGNTEAFF.

The chain links TRBV5-4 to TRBJ2-7; TCRdb outputs TRBD1, but without DNA this stays unchecked. CDR1 is SGHNT, CDR2 YYREEE, per germline (reference sequence). The CDR3 is 11 residues long. The chain's CDR3 is CASAHGGEQYF.

This chain connects TRBV12-3 or TRBV12-4 to TRBJ1-2; TCRdb returns TRBD1, unconfirmable since there is no DNA. The CDR3 has 14 residues. CDR3 in amino acids: CASSGQGVSDGYTF.

This chain joins TRBV20-1 and TRBJ2-7; TCRdb picks TRBD1, but there is no DNA to check that call. The germline CDR1 and CDR2 sequences are DFQATT and SNEGSKA (reference sequence). This CDR3 is 16 amino acids long. The CDR3 region is CSARSVEAGGPYEQYF.

The chain joins TRBV12-3 or TRBV12-4 to TRBJ2-1. CDR3 size: 16 residues. The CDR3 protein is CASSLAQGGSYNEQFF.

The gene calls are TRBV4-2 and TRBJ1-2. The length of the CDR3 is 14 residues. Germline loops: CDR1 LGHNA, CDR2 YNFKEQ. CDR3 residues: CARSQDLGLPGYTF.

The genes are TRBV13 and TRBJ2-1; TCRdb reports TRBD2, a call that lacks DNA to check it against. CDR1 is PRHDT, CDR2 FYEKMQ, per germline (reference sequence). The CDR3 is 13 amino acids. The CDR3 is CASSSITSGEQFF.

The gene calls are TRBV29-1 and TRBJ2-5; TCRdb's assignment of TRBD1 cannot be checked, as there is no DNA. CDR1 is SQVTM and CDR2 is ANQGSEA in the germline V gene. The length of the CDR3 is 13 residues. The CDR3 loop reads CSVTSGVGETQYF.

The chain has TRBV7-8 and TRBJ1-1; with no DNA, the TCRdb D assignment of TRBD1 cannot be verified. The V gene's germline CDR1 is SGHVS and CDR2 FQNEAQ. This CDR3 contains 15 residues. CDR3 amino acids: CASSLVGRGNTEAFF.

The rearrangement uses TRBV27 and TRBJ2-6; the TCRdb D gene call, TRBD2, has no DNA to confirm it. The CDR3 is 17 residues long. Germline values: CDR1 MNHEY, CDR2 SMNVEV (reference sequence). The CDR3 spells CASSLGSGPGGANVLTF.

V is TRBV11-3 and J is TRBJ1-1; TCRdb gives TRBD1 as the D gene, but with no DNA this cannot be confirmed. The CDR3 covers 12 residues. Germline V lookup: CDR1 SGHNT, CDR2 YENEEA. This CDR3 is CASTARGPEAFF.

The rearrangement joins TRBV29-1 to TRBJ2-3. Per germline, CDR1 SQVTM and CDR2 ANQGSEA. This CDR3 region has 11 residues. CDR3 amino acids: CSVEGTSTQYF.